A single sample gave rise to the 23 T cell receptor beta chains below, sequenced in a study of T cells after yellow fever vaccination. TCRdb called the 5' RACE reads again in MiXCR, with one record for every CDR3 protein. The sample includes about 630,000 distinct CDR3 sequences, roughly 12% of them seen just once. This sample comprised PBMCs, obtained on the day of the yellow fever booster vaccination. The receptors derive from a man aged 25-40 years who received the YFV17D yellow fever vaccine.

The table lists this clonotype with a few counts. This rearrangement joins TRBV3-1 to TRBJ2-7; 7 bases line up with TRBD1. This CDR3 has 15 residues. Germline V lookup: CDR1 LGHDT, CDR2 YNNKEL (reference sequence). V lost 3 bases to trimming and J lost 4 bases; unmatched junction nucleotides: 9. The CDR3 region has the DNA TGTGCCAGCAGCCATCGAGACAGGGCCGCATACGAGCAGTACTTC. As protein: CASSHRDRAAYEQYF.

J is TRBJ1-4 and V is TRBV30; no reliable D call. The CDR3 sequence is 10 residues long. Trimming shortened V by 4 bases and J by 15 bases, and 12 bases separated the two germline ends. CDR1 GTSNPN and CDR2 SVGIG come from the germline V gene (reference sequence). In DNA form, the CDR3 reads TGTGCCTGGAACGGTTCCCCCTTGTTTTTT. It encodes CAWNGSPLFF.

This clonotype was observed a few times. The gene calls are TRBV20-1 and TRBJ1-6; D uncertain. Germline-derived CDR1 and CDR2 are DFQATT and SNEGSKA (reference sequence). CDR3 size: 14 residues. The V end lost 0 bases, the J end lost 7 bases, and 10 bases lay between the germline ends. The CDR3 here is CSARDYAKNSPLHF. CDR3 bases: TGCAGTGCTAGAGATTATGCCAAAAATTCACCCCTCCACTTT.

The rearrangement uses TRBV24-1 and TRBJ2-3; 8 nucleotides align to TRBD1. Germline CDR1 and CDR2: KGHDR and SFDVKD. CDR3 length equals 16 residues. V lost 5 bases and J lost 0; bases outside the gene matches: 6. The CDR3 bases are TGTGCCACCAGTGGGGGTCAGGGGGCAAGCACAGATACGCAGTATTTT. Translated: CATSGGQGASTDTQYF.

This clonotype was found a few times. The gene calls are TRBV5-1 and TRBJ2-5, with D unclear. Germline V gives CDR1 SGHRS, CDR2 YFSETQ. The CDR3 has 15 residues. Trimming shortened V by 8 bases and J by 0 bases, and 17 bases separated the two germline ends. The CDR3 protein is CASTTGTVNQETQYF. CDR3 in DNA: TGCGCCAGTACGACCGGCACGGTTAACCAAGAGACCCAGTACTTC. Based on the CDR3 plus reference TRBV5-1 and TRBJ2-5, the full variable domain is KAGVTQTPRYLIKTRGQQVTLSCSPISGHRSVSWYQQTPGQGLQFLFEYFSETQRNKGNFPGRFSGRQFSNSRSEMNVSTLELGDSALYLCASTTGTVNQETQYFGPGTRLLVL.

This clonotype showed up just a few times. The V call is TRBV5-5, the J call TRBJ1-1; the D gene is possibly TRBD1 (6 bases). Germline values: CDR1 SGHKS, CDR2 YYEKEE (reference sequence). This CDR3 is built from 11 residues. V was clipped by 4 bases and J by 11 bases, with 12 bases between them. CDR3 loop: CASSRDIGAFF. CDR3 bases: TGTGCCAGCAGCCGGGACATTGGGGCTTTCTTT.

This chain links TRBV28 with TRBJ2-5; 11 bases are shared with TRBD2. Germline CDR1 reads MDHEN; CDR2 reads SYDVKM. This CDR3 has 14 amino acids. Trimming at V came to 7 bases and at J to 3 bases, leaving 4 bases not matched to a gene. CDR3 loop: CASIGTSGKETQYF. CDR3 DNA sequence: TGTGCCAGCATTGGGACTAGCGGTAAAGAGACCCAGTACTTC.

This clonotype turned up a few times. The V gene is TRBV28, the J gene TRBJ1-1; D ambiguous. Trimming cost V 3 bases and J 0 bases, with 8 bases left between them. From germline, CDR1 is MDHEN and CDR2 SYDVKM. CDR3 size: 14 residues. Here the CDR3 DNA reads TGTGCCAGCAGTTTTGGACCGGTGAACACTGAAGCTTTCTTT. Translated: CASSFGPVNTEAFF. Based on the CDR3 plus reference TRBV28 and TRBJ1-1, the full variable domain is DVKVTQSSRYLVKRTGEKVFLECVQDMDHENMFWYRQDPGLGLRLIYFSYDVKMKEKGDIPEGYSVSREKKERFSLILESASTNQTSMYLCASSFGPVNTEAFFGQGTRLTVV.

The sample holds a few counts of this clonotype. V gene TRBV20-1 combines with J gene TRBJ1-5, with 9 nucleotides matching TRBD1. Unmatched junction bases numbered 4, after V lost 5 bases and J lost 2 bases. Germline CDR1 and CDR2: DFQATT and SNEGSKA (reference sequence). CDR3 length: 14 residues. CDR3 sequence reads: CSAPRTGGNQPQHF. CDR3 nucleotide sequence: TGCAGTGCTCCTCGGACAGGGGGCAATCAGCCCCAGCATTTT.

This sequence joins TRBV18 and TRBJ1-1; D unclear. Trimming removed 3 bases at V and 5 bases at J, with 13 bases between. This CDR3 has 14 amino acids. Germline V gives CDR1 KGHSH, CDR2 LQKENI. The chain's CDR3 is CASSPRVELTEAFF. The CDR3 nucleotides are TGTGCCAGCTCACCGAGGGTTGAATTAACTGAAGCTTTCTTT.

V is TRBV4-3 and J is TRBJ1-2, with D unclear. CDR1 is LGHNA, CDR2 YSLEER, per germline. The CDR3 has 14 residues. Trimming pared 5 bases from V and 2 bases from J, leaving 12 bases between. The CDR3, as DNA: TGCGCCAGCAGCAGCCTAGGGTTCAACTATGGCTACACCTTC. It translates to CASSSLGFNYGYTF.

This clonotype has a handful of counts. The rearrangement uses TRBV20-1 and TRBJ2-1, with 10 nucleotides matching TRBD2. Losses at the gene ends were 4 bases for V and 4 bases for J; bases not matched to a gene: 4. Germline CDR1 is DFQATT and CDR2 is SNEGSKA (reference sequence). This CDR3 has 14 residues. The CDR3 DNA is TGCAGTGCTAAAGAGACTAGCGGGTACAATGAGCAGTTCTTC. The encoded protein is CSAKETSGYNEQFF.

V gene TRBV4-3 combines with J gene TRBJ1-1; tentatively, D is TRBD1 (5 bases). Germline V gene sequence: CDR1 LGHNA, CDR2 YSLEER. The CDR3 runs to 19 residues. Deletions cut 1 base from V and 0 bases from J, with 21 bases between. Here the CDR3 DNA reads TGCGCCAGCAGCCAAGTTGTATCCAGGGCCCAAGGGTTGAACACTGAAGCTTTCTTT. This translates into CASSQVVSRAQGLNTEAFF.

The chain links TRBV10-2 to TRBJ2-7, with 9 bases fitting TRBD2. The junction had 4 bases not matched to a gene; V was cut back by 6 bases and J by 4 bases. CDR1 is WSHSY, CDR2 SAAADI, per germline. CDR3 length equals 13 residues. The CDR3 DNA is TGCGCCAGCAGCGGAGCGGGAGGTTACGAGCAGTACTTC. This gives the protein CASSGAGGYEQYF.

This clonotype has just a few counts. The J gene is TRBJ2-7, the V gene TRBV28; D not certain. V was clipped by 3 bases and J by 2 bases, with 11 bases between them. CDR1 is MDHEN, CDR2 SYDVKM, per germline. The CDR3 has 14 residues. The CDR3 region is CASSFDFGAYEQYF. CDR3 bases: TGTGCCAGCAGTTTTGATTTTGGGGCCTACGAGCAGTACTTC.

The chain uses TRBV12-3 or TRBV12-4 and TRBJ2-1, with D possibly being TRBD1 or TRBD2 (5 bases each). The CDR3 consists of 15 residues. V dropped 3 bases and J dropped 6 bases, with 15 bases sitting between them. CDR3 sequence reads: CASSLGVGGPNEQFF. The CDR3 nucleotides are TGTGCCAGCAGTTTGGGGGTTGGAGGCCCCAATGAGCAGTTCTTC.

This chain joins TRBV3-1 and TRBJ2-7, with unresolved D. The CDR3 has 14 residues. Germline assignment: CDR1 LGHDT and CDR2 YNNKEL (reference sequence). Trimming removed 1 base at V and 7 bases at J, with 14 bases between. CDR3 residues: CASSQGVHMVEQYF. CDR3 DNA: TGTGCCAGCAGCCAAGGGGTCCATATGGTAGAGCAGTACTTC.

This clonotype was counted only a few times. The chain combines TRBV7-9 with TRBJ2-3, with D tentatively TRBD1 (5 bases). Germline CDR1 and CDR2: SEHNR and FQNEAQ (reference sequence). Trimming removed 4 bases at V and 11 bases at J, with 13 bases between. This CDR3 spans 12 amino acids. CDR3 sequence: CASSSGFRLQYF. CDR3 coding DNA: TGTGCCAGCAGCTCAGGGTTCCGCTTGCAGTATTTT.

The J gene is TRBJ2-7, the V gene TRBV10-1, with 8 bases identical to TRBD2. J gave up 0 bases and V 9 bases, and 13 bases lay outside the gene matches. The CDR3 totals 16 residues. Germline CDR1 reads WNHNN; CDR2 reads SYGVQD (reference sequence). CDR3 in amino acids: CASEGLAGRSSYEQYF. The CDR3 coding sequence is TGCGCCAGTGAGGGGCTAGCGGGTCGAAGCTCCTACGAGCAGTACTTC.

V gene TRBV21-1 combines with J gene TRBJ1-5. TRBV21-1 is described as a pseudogene. This CDR3 contains 11 residues. The CDR3 DNA reads as TGTGCCGGAGGGAATTATCAGCCCCAGCATTTT. Protein: CAGGNYQPQHF.

The chain employs TRBV20-1 and TRBJ2-3; weak D call: TRBD2 (6 bases). Germline-derived CDR1 and CDR2 are DFQATT and SNEGSKA (reference sequence). The CDR3 totals 15 residues. Trimming cost V 3 bases and J 0 bases, with 13 bases left between them. The CDR3 DNA reads TGCAGTGCTAGCGGGACTCGTGCTAGCACAGATACGCAGTATTTT. Encoded protein: CSASGTRASTDTQYF.

This rearrangement joins TRBV7-9 to TRBJ2-7; D remains unclear. The CDR3 is 13 amino acids. Between the trimmed V and J ends, which lost 6 bases and 5 bases, there was a span of 14 bases. CDR1 is SEHNR, CDR2 FQNEAQ, per germline (reference sequence). The CDR3: CASSSSSLNEQYF. The CDR3, as DNA: TGTGCCAGCAGTTCCTCGTCCCTTAACGAGCAGTACTTC.

This clonotype was seen more than once but under ten times. This chain joins TRBV27 and TRBJ2-1, with D perhaps given as TRBD1 or TRBD2 (6 bases each). V was shortened by 2 bases and J by 6 bases, with 11 bases between the two germline ends. Germline assignment: CDR1 MNHEY and CDR2 SMNVEV (reference sequence). The CDR3 is made up of 14 amino acids. Here the CDR3 reads CASSLGGGFNEQFF. In DNA, the CDR3 is TGTGCCAGCAGTTTAGGAGGGGGATTCAATGAGCAGTTCTTC.